The rows below give T cell receptor beta chains drawn from one sample of a study of shared clonotypes between healthy human individuals. Assay: immunoSEQ multiplex PCR; the TCRdb copy retains only in-frame clones and omits some. The data contain over a million clones, roughly 96% of them singletons. The sample consisted of naive CD4+ T cells sorted from blood. Source of these receptors: a man aged 25-45 years in good health. Each CDR3 is given without its conserved first and last residue. The order of the fields is V gene, J gene, CDR3 protein.

TRBV6-5	TRBJ2-7	ASSYSRDGSYEQY
TRBV11-3	TRBJ2-6	ASSRGANVLT
TRBV5-4	TRBJ2-7	ASSLGTSGRASYEQY
TRBV25-1	TRBJ1-1	ASRGQMNTEAF
TRBV18	TRBJ2-5	ASSPLEETQY
TRBV29-1	TRBJ2-2	SVDRDSGELF
TRBV6-1	TRBJ1-1	ASSGGRRNTEAF
TRBV6-6	TRBJ2-7	ASSYGQGSYEQY
TRBV5-1	TRBJ2-1	ASSLWGTSGGSYNEQF
TRBV10-1	TRBJ1-5	ASPYQPQH
TRBV27	TRBJ1-1	ASSPWGGNTEAF
TRBV11-2	TRBJ1-1	ASSLEPRQGIGRAIEAF
TRBV5-5	TRBJ1-3	ASSLAHPGASGNTIY
TRBV18	TRBJ1-2	ASSRQSSPYGYT
TRBV5-1	TRBJ2-7	ASSFSGQTYEQY
TRBV5-4	TRBJ2-4	ASSLAEKSGSNIQY
TRBV5-1	TRBJ2-2	ASSTGQTNTGELF
TRBV12-5	TRBJ1-1	ASGPGQGAMNTEAF
TRBV11-1	TRBJ2-2	ASSWGLATGELF
TRBV6-1	TRBJ1-5	ASSEVRARLNTLIGDQPQH
TRBV18	TRBJ1-1	ASSPGVGTEAF
TRBV29-1	TRBJ1-5	SVSPGGGNQPQH
TRBV5-4	TRBJ2-7	ASSPQQAPTYEQY
TRBV27	TRBJ1-4	ASIDGPLEKLF
TRBV19	TRBJ2-1	ASSDSGTGAFNEQF
TRBV2	TRBJ1-1	ASRLRQGGIGTEAF
TRBV5-4	TRBJ2-7	ASSLIGVSTYEQY
TRBV9	TRBJ2-1	ASSARDWDNEQF
TRBV19	TRBJ1-5	ASRDFGAGSYSNQPQH
TRBV7-9	TRBJ1-4	ASSPQTGTNEKLF
TRBV7-9	TRBJ2-1	ASSSPGTSGRYNEQF
TRBV25-1	TRBJ1-4	ASSDVGRGDEKLF
TRBV19	TRBJ2-3	ASNHPADTQY
TRBV27	TRBJ1-1	ASSFRDRLNTEAF
TRBV29-1	TRBJ2-1	SVRGLLVTEQF
TRBV27	TRBJ1-2	ASMGWGGVNYGYT